A selection of T cell receptor beta chains follows, all from one sample in a study of T cells in Graves' hyperthyroidism and ophthalmopathy. TCRdb recomputed calls from the multiplex PCR reads with MiXCR, one row per CDR3 protein. The data show a few hundred thousand distinct CDR3 sequences, 13% to 15% seen once. The sample consisted of blood. The receptors come from a woman in her thirties with Graves' ophthalmopathy. CDR3s include the opening cysteine and the closing phenylalanine or tryptophan. The D gene is left open where the match is weak. Not all rows give a size; the values are once, few, many and, for expanded clones, a class.

clone_size,j_call,d_call,v_call,cdr3_length,cdr3_nt,cdr3_aa
many,TRBJ1-4,TRBD1,TRBV28,15,TGTGCCAGCAGTTTAGTGGGACAGGGTAATGAAAAACTGTTTTTT,CASSLVGQGNEKLFF
many,TRBJ2-2,NA,TRBV11-3,13,TGTGCCAGCAGCTTAGATTTTGCCGGGGAGCTGTTTTTT,CASSLDFAGELFF
once,TRBJ2-7,NA,TRBV11-3,13,TGTGGCAGCAGTTACTCGACAGGCGGCGAGCAGTACTTC,CGSSYSTGGEQYF
few,TRBJ2-7,NA,TRBV6-1,13,TGTGCCAGCAGTTTGGGACTTAACAAAGAGCAGTACTTC,CASSLGLNKEQYF
many,TRBJ2-3,NA,TRBV28,15,TGTGCCAGCAGAACACTCCCAGGGACCCCAAGAGGGCAGTATTTT,CASRTLPGTPRGQYF
once,TRBJ1-5,NA,TRBV20-1,13,TGCAGTGCTAGCGGGGGCGCGAGTCAGCCCCAGCATTTT,CSASGGASQPQHF
NA,TRBJ2-2,NA,TRBV20-1,13,TGCAGTGCTAGGGACTATTACACCGGGGAGCTGTTTTTT,CSARDYYTGELFF
many,TRBJ1-5,NA,TRBV12-3/TRBV12-4,15,TGTGCCAGCAGTTTAGAGGGTAGGACGGGGCAGCCCCAGCATTTT,CASSLEGRTGQPQHF
NA,TRBJ2-2,TRBD1,TRBV6-1,17,TGTGCCAGCAGTGTTCTTGGGGGACAGGGAGTTTCCGGGGAGCTGTTTTTT,CASSVLGGQGVSGELFF
few,TRBJ2-7,NA,TRBV7-9,16,TGTGCCAGCAGCTTAGTGGTATCAGGGCTCTTCCACGAGCAGTACTTC,CASSLVVSGLFHEQYF
NA,TRBJ2-7,TRBD2,TRBV3-1,15,TGTGCCAGCAGCCAGGCGACTAGCGGATCGTACGAGCAGTACTTC,CASSQATSGSYEQYF
many,TRBJ1-6,NA,TRBV20-1,12,TGCAGTGCTAGTCGCACCAGTTCACCCCTCCACTTT,CSASRTSSPLHF
NA,TRBJ2-7,TRBD2,TRBV20-1,19,TGCAGTGCTTCCGAAACTTCCGGACTAGCGGGGGAGCGGGCCTACGAGCAGTACTTC,CSASETSGLAGERAYEQYF
few,TRBJ1-1,TRBD1,TRBV12-3/TRBV12-4,15,TGTGCCAGCACCCCCTTGGGGGGACAGGGGATTGAAGCTTTCTTT,CASTPLGGQGIEAFF
many,TRBJ2-7,NA,TRBV20-1,15,TGCAGTGCCGGCAGGGGAGGGTCGACCTACTACGAGCAGTACTTC,CSAGRGGSTYYEQYF
many,TRBJ2-1,NA,TRBV12-3/TRBV12-4,18,TGTGCCAGCAGCCTAAGAGGAATACAGGTGTCCTCCTACAATGAGCAGTTCTTC,CASSLRGIQVSSYNEQFF
many,TRBJ1-6,NA,TRBV7-9,14,TGTGCCAGCAGCTTATCCAGCTTTAATTCACCCCTCCACTTT,CASSLSSFNSPLHF
many,TRBJ2-7,NA,TRBV3-1,15,TGTGCCAGCAGCCAAGATGCGGGGCCCCCCTACGAGCAGTACTTC,CASSQDAGPPYEQYF
many,TRBJ2-2,NA,TRBV6-1,16,TGTGCCAGCAGGGAGTGGGCGGGGGACAGCGCCGGGGAGCTGTTTTTT,CASREWAGDSAGELFF
many,TRBJ2-7,NA,TRBV9,13,TGTGCCAGCAGCGTAGACGATTCCTACGAGCAGTACTTC,CASSVDDSYEQYF
many,TRBJ2-2,NA,TRBV27,14,TGTGCCAGCAGTTTCGGGATTAACACCGGGGAGCTGTTTTTT,CASSFGINTGELFF
many,TRBJ2-3,TRBD2,TRBV24-1,15,TGTGCCACCAGTGAAAAGCGGGGGGGCTTAGATACGCAGTATTTT,CATSEKRGGLDTQYF
many,TRBJ2-3,TRBD2,TRBV24-1,16,TGTGCCACCAGTGATTTGTCGGCTAGCGGTGGAGATACGCAGTATTTT,CATSDLSASGGDTQYF
NA,TRBJ1-2,NA,TRBV6-1,16,TGTGCCAGCAGTTCGACTAGGACAGCAGCTAACTATGGCTACACCTTC,CASSSTRTAANYGYTF
NA,TRBJ1-5,NA,TRBV30,14,TGTGCCTGGAGTCAGGGTGTGAGCAATCAGCCCCAGCATTTT,CAWSQGVSNQPQHF
few,TRBJ1-2,TRBD1,TRBV6-9,15,TGTGCCAGCAGTTACTACCGGGACAGGGCCCCCTCCTACACCTTC,CASSYYRDRAPSYTF
many,TRBJ1-1,NA,TRBV28,14,TGTGCCACCTACCAGTCAACTAAGAACACTGAAGCTTTCTTT,CATYQSTKNTEAFF
many,TRBJ2-7,TRBD1,TRBV5-1,15,TGCGCCAGCAGCCCAGGGGGCCCTCCAACCTACGAGCAGTACTTC,CASSPGGPPTYEQYF
many,TRBJ2-5,NA,TRBV20-1,18,TGCAGTGCTCCCTACCGTAAGGACACAAAAAAGATCCAAGAGACCCAGTACTTC,CSAPYRKDTKKIQETQYF
many,TRBJ2-1,NA,TRBV18,16,TGTGCCAGCTCACCAAACGCTGGTTTCGCCTACAATGAGCAGTTCTTC,CASSPNAGFAYNEQFF
many,TRBJ2-4,TRBD2,TRBV2,15,TGTGCCAGCAGTGAAAGTAGCGGGGGGAAAAACATTCAGTACTTC,CASSESSGGKNIQYF
many,TRBJ2-5,TRBD2,TRBV7-8,18,TGTGCCAGCAGCTTAGAGATTGGACTAGCGAAGTACCAAGAGACCCAGTACTTC,CASSLEIGLAKYQETQYF
many,TRBJ1-2,NA,TRBV2,16,TGTGCCAGGTCAGACAGTGCCGATACCCCTAACTATGGCTACACCTTC,CARSDSADTPNYGYTF
many,TRBJ1-5,NA,TRBV18,15,TGTGCCAGCTCACCCTTGGGACTCAGTAATCAGCCCCAGCATTTT,CASSPLGLSNQPQHF
many,TRBJ2-7,TRBD2,TRBV12-3/TRBV12-4,14,TGTGCCAGCAGTAGCCTAGCGGGGGTCGGAGAGCAGTACTTC,CASSSLAGVGEQYF
many,TRBJ2-5,TRBD2,TRBV20-1,16,TGCAGTGCTAGACCAGGACTAGCGGGGGGGCCGCAGACCCAGTACTTC,CSARPGLAGGPQTQYF
many,TRBJ2-7,NA,TRBV7-9,15,TGTGCCAGCAGCTTAGGCCAGGGTATTGGGATCGAGCAGTACTTC,CASSLGQGIGIEQYF
NA,TRBJ1-2,NA,TRBV6-2/TRBV6-3,17,TGTGTCAGCAGTTACTCCCCCGGCAGGGGACCATCCTATGGCTACACCTTC,CVSSYSPGRGPSYGYTF
many,TRBJ1-5,NA,TRBV2,14,TGTGCCAGCAGTGAAATATTCAGCAATCAGCCCCAGCATTTT,CASSEIFSNQPQHF
few,TRBJ2-3,NA,TRBV20-1,15,TGCAGTGCTAACCCTGGGCTAGCCAAGACAGATACGCAGTATTTT,CSANPGLAKTDTQYF
NA,TRBJ1-1,NA,TRBV9,14,TGTGCCAGCAGCGTCGGGACATCGGGGCTCGAAGCTTTCTTT,CASSVGTSGLEAFF
many,TRBJ2-3,NA,TRBV2,13,TGTGCCAGCAGTCGGGACTTCACAGATACGCAGTATTTT,CASSRDFTDTQYF
many,TRBJ2-3,TRBD1,TRBV12-3/TRBV12-4,16,TGTGCCAGCAGTTCTCTGGACAGGGGGCGCCCAGATACGCAGTATTTT,CASSSLDRGRPDTQYF
many,TRBJ2-1,TRBD1,TRBV6-6,15,TGTGCCAGCAGTTACCCCGGGACAGGTAATAATGAGCAGTTCTTC,CASSYPGTGNNEQFF
many,TRBJ2-3,TRBD2,TRBV10-3,17,TGTGCCATCAGTGGAAGTAGCGGGGGAGCTAGCACAGATACGCAGTATTTT,CAISGSSGGASTDTQYF
many,TRBJ1-2,NA,TRBV6-1,13,TGTGCCAGCATCAACACCTCCCCCTATGGCTACACCTTC,CASINTSPYGYTF